The entry that follows covers one TCR beta chain sequence. CDR3 length: 18 amino acids. This record belongs to a study of blood T cell repertoires in COVID-19. Overall study context: Material from acute and convalescent COVID-19 was sourced from the United States, Italy and Spain. In each case, the material was cDNA or gDNA derived from T cells, B-cell-depleted T cells, or PBMCs.

The authors' processing: Amplified reference gene primers provided the basis for estimating nucleated cell counts. The protocol was immunoSEQ multiplex PCR, while the TCRdb copy is restricted to in-frame clones and leaves out a portion. The DNA was the basis for D and trimming; V, J and clone size are from that table. The sample has 300,000 to 400,000 clones; 70% to 90% are singletons. The chain employs TRBV21-1 and TRBJ1-6. TRBV21-1 is described as a pseudogene. Sample: peripheral blood. The receptor was derived from a human donor in a cohort sampled during active COVID-19. The CDR3 bases are TGTGCCAGCAGCAATCGGAGGGTAGAGAGCTCCTATAATTCACCCCTCCACTTT. Residues: CASSNRRVESSYNSPLHF.